This T cell receptor (beta chain) was sequenced in a study of control samples from healthy donors and cancer patients. Data came from immunoSEQ multiplex PCR; TCRdb stores just in-frame clones and leaves some out. Of 150,000 to 200,000 clones in the sample, roughly 89% were seen once. Trimming stripped 1 base from V and 5 bases from J, with 13 bases between. Germline loops: CDR1 SGHRS, CDR2 YFSETQ. This CDR3 contains 14 residues. Sequences were obtained from blood. The sequence came from a man younger than 45 in good health. The chain uses TRBV5-1 and TRBJ2-7; unclear D gene. CDR3 DNA: TGCGCCAGCAGCTTGATAAGTAGCTCTAACGAGCAGTACTTC. Translating gives CASSLISSSNEQYF.